The TCR beta chain under discussion was sequenced for a study of neurological immune-mediated disorders. Whole-study findings and limits: Across subjects, expanded clones had no CDR3 amino acid sequences in common, pointing to private repertoires in all groups.

Documented time point: longitudinal time-point 1 (baseline). Unsorted libraries were prepared from 2 million PBMCs held at -80 C. CDR3 length: 13 amino acids. Germline values: CDR1 DFQATT, CDR2 SNEGSKA (reference sequence). The V and J ends lost 3 bases and 4 bases respectively, with 11 bases between them. As concerns this clonotype: Antigen unknown.

Synthesis of cDNA was carried out by template-switch 5'RACE. The reaction used 10-nucleotide random UMIs. One entry per CDR3 protein, called by TCRdb with MiXCR from the 5' RACE reads. The sample yields tens of thousands of distinct CDR3 sequences, roughly 10% seen once. The material sequenced was PBMCs. This chain uses TRBV20-1 with TRBJ2-3; D remains ambiguous. The source of this sequence is a male donor with HTLV-1-associated myelopathy (HAM/TSP). The CDR3 region is CSARGEAADTQYF. DNA of the CDR3: TGCAGTGCTAGGGGCGAGGCGGCAGATACGCAGTATTTT.